The 5 T cell receptor beta chains presented below share a single source sample, sequenced in a study of shared clonotypes between healthy human individuals. CD45RO-negative, CCR7-selected cells formed the naive CD8 fraction, which excluded terminally differentiated effector memory CD45RA+ cells. TCRdb's table, derived via immunoSEQ multiplex PCR, lists solely in-frame clones and lacks some. Here the sample spans just over 2,000,000 clones, about 95% being singletons. Sequenced material: naive CD8+ T cells sorted from blood. These receptors came from a man aged 18 to 30 in good health.

The chain recombines TRBV7-3 with TRBJ1-6; 12 nucleotides match TRBD1. The germline V gene has CDR1 SGHTA and CDR2 FQGTGA. The CDR3 sequence is 17 residues long. V was clipped by 2 bases and J by 6 bases; unmatched bases: 5. The CDR3 loop is CASSLQGQGASNSPLHF. Written as DNA, the CDR3 is TGTGCCAGCAGCTTACAGGGACAGGGGGCTTCTAATTCACCCCTCCACTTT. Supplemented by reference TRBV7-3 and TRBJ1-6, the full variable domain reads GAGVSQTPSNKVTEKGKYVELRCDPISGHTALYWYRQSLGQGPEFLIYFQGTGAADDSGLPNDRFFAVRPEGSVSTLKIQRTERGDSAVYLCASSLQGQGASNSPLHFGNGTRLTVT.

V is TRBV6-5 and J is TRBJ2-1, with D hard to call. CDR1 and CDR2 from the germline V gene are MNHEY and SVGAGI. CDR3 length: 14 residues. The V and J ends lost 0 bases and 9 bases respectively, with 12 bases between them. CDR3 bases: TGTGCCAGCAGTTACTCCATCGCCAGCGCTGAGCAGTTCTTC. Translating gives CASSYSIASAEQFF.

J is TRBJ1-5 and V is TRBV5-4; D not resolved. CDR3 size: 14 residues. Trimming took off 5 bases at V and 3 bases at J, with 12 bases between the two ends. CDR1 is SGHNT and CDR2 is YYREEE in the germline V gene (reference sequence). The CDR3 sequence is CASSPDGNNQPQHF. The CDR3 DNA is TGTGCCAGCAGTCCAGACGGAAACAATCAGCCCCAGCATTTT. Supplemented by reference TRBV5-4 and TRBJ1-5, the full variable domain reads ETGVTQSPTHLIKTRGQQVTLRCSSQSGHNTVSWYQQALGQGPQFIFQYYREEENGRGNFPPRFSGLQFPNYSSELNVNALELDDSALYLCASSPDGNNQPQHFGDGTRLSIL.

This chain connects TRBV10-2 to TRBJ1-1, with D perhaps matching TRBD1 (6 bases). Germline V lookup: CDR1 WSHSY, CDR2 SAAADI. This CDR3 is built from 13 residues. V was clipped by 2 bases and J by 4 bases, with 8 bases between them. The CDR3 loop is CASSEDRFTEAFF. For the CDR3, the DNA is TGCGCCAGCAGTGAGGACAGGTTCACTGAAGCTTTCTTT.

This chain joins TRBV29-1 and TRBJ1-2, with 9 bases identical to TRBD1. The CDR3 sequence is 14 residues long. CDR1 and CDR2 (germline): SQVTM, ANQGSEA. With 6 bases clipped from V and 6 bases from J, the junction kept 11 bases outside the gene matches. CDR3 in amino acids: CSVRDGTGYHGYTF. CDR3 nucleotides: TGCAGCGTGAGGGATGGGACAGGGTATCATGGCTACACCTTC.